This TCR beta chain comes out of a study of shared clonotypes between healthy human individuals. At the level of the study: Each donor's CD4 naive and CD4 memory cells filled three plates apiece, CD8 naive two, and CD8 memory one.

Assay used: immunoSEQ multiplex PCR; TCRdb lists only in-frame clones, some missing. Altogether about 590,000 clones are present, less than 97% being singletons, with the ten largest covering over 0.09%. Study findings and constraints: The naive CD4 repertoires of a handful of donors were compared, and roughly 5% of clonotypes were shared.

Note on this clone: Its antigen is not known.

The CDR3 runs 16 residues. The trim removed 3 bases at V and 6 bases at J, leaving 10 bases unmatched. Germline V gene sequence: CDR1 LNHNV, CDR2 YYDKDF (reference sequence). Terminally differentiated effector memory CD45RA+ cells were excluded by CCR7 positive selection of CD45RO-negative cells. J is TRBJ1-4 and V is TRBV15, with 7 bases identical to TRBD1. The clonotype comes from a woman in her 30s in good health. The sequenced material came from naive CD8+ T cells sorted from blood. The CDR3 region is CATSSILGQAHEKLFF. The CDR3 DNA reads TGTGCCACCAGCAGTATCCTAGGACAGGCCCATGAAAAACTGTTTTTT.